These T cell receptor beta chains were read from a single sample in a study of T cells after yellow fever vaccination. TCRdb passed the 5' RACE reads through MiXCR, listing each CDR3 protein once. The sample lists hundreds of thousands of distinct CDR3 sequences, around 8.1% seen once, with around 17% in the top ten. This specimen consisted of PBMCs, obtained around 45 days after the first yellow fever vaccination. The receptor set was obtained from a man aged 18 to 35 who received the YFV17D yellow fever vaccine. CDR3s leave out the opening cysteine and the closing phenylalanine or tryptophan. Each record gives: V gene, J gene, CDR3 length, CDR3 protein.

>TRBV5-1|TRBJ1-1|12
ASRERQLGTEAF
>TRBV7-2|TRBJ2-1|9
ASSCCDEQF
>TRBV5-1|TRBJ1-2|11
ASSSDSSYGYT
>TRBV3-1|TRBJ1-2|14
ASSPRKQGRDYGYT
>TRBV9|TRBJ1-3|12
ASSVFGLGNTIY
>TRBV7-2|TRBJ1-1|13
ASSSWTGSGTEAF
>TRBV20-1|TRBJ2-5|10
SGSRAIETQY
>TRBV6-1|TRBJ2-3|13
ASSNPGLEADTQY
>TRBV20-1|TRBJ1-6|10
SARERGTPLH
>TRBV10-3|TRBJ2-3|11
AIMGVSTDTEY
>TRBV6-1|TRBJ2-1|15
ASSLLYETGPRNEQF
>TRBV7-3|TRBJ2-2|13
ASSLRGGGTGELF
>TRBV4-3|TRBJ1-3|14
ASSQDGGVTGNTIY
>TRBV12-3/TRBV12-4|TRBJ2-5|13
ASSSSGTGRETQY
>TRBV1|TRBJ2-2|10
TSSHNTGELF
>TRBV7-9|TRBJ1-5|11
ASSWGSNEPQH
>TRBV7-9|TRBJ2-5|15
ASSFHRGANLQETQY
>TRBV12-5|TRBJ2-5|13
ASGLLGLGKETQY
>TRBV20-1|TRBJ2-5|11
CGSGGARETQY
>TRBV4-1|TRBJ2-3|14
ASSQGWRGRTDTQY
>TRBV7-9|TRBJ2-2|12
ASSLGVTDGELF
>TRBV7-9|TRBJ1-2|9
ASSFGDGYT
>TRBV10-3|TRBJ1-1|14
AIRSTSASSNTEAF
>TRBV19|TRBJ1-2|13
ASRSEDRGFYGYT
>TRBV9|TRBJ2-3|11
ASSEVSTDTQY
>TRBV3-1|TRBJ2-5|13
ASSQGEVAVETQY
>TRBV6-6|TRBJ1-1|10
ASSPTVREAF
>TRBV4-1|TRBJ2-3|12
ASSQEATTDTQY
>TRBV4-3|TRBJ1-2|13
ASSQGQFANYGYT
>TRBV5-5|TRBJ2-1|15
ASSLGLAGSSYNEQF
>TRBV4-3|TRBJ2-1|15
ASSQDRGQGFSNEQF
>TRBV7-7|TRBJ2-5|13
ASSLNRGPQETQY
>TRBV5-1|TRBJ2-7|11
ASSLDTAYEQY
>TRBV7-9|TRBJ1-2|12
ASSPGQGQDGYT
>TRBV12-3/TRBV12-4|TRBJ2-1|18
ASSFPQRGQRFNSYNEQF
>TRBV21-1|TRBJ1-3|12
ASSKDIAGNTIY
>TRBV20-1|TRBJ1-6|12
SARPPGVSSPLH
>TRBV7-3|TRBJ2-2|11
ASSPQVPGELF
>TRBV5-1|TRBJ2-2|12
ASSRGQDTGELF
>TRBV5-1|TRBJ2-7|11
ASTPDRAGEQY
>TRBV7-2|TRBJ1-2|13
ASSLPSGRNYGYT
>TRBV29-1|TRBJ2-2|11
SAILQNTGELF
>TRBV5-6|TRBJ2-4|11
ASSLGVTGTSY
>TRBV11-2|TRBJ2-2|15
ASELRILRSYAGELF
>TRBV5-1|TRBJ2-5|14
ASSSGETDTQETQY
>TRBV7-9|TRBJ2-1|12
ASMFGGRGNEQF
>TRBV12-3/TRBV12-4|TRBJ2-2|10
ASRKGSGELF
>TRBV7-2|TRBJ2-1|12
ASSPRRGRNEQF
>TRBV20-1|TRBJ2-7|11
SAREGGSYEQY
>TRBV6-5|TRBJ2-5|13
ASSYRAGGLETQY
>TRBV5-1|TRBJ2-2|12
ASRDSFNTGELF
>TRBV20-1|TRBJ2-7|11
SAAQGLSYEQY
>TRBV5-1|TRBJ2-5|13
ASSRYYRVEETQY
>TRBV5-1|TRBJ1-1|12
ASSAGQLTTEAF
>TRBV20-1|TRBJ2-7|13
SASQGSGSGYEQY
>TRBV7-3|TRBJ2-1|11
ASSISSGGEQF
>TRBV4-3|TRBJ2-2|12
ASSHGKGSGELF